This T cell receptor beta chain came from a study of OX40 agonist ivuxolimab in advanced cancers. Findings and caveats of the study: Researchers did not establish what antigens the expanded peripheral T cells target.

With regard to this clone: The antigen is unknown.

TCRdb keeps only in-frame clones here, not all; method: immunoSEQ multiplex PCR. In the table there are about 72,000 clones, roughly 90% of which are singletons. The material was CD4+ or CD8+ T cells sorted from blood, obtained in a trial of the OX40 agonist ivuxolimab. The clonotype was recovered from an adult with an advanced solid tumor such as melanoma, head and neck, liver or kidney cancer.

CDR3 sequence reads: CASSTAGTVYEQYF. Written as DNA, the CDR3 is TGCGCCAGCAGCACCGCCGGGACAGTCTACGAGCAGTACTTC. The chain joins TRBV5-1 to TRBJ2-7, with 7 bases lining up with TRBD1. Germline values: CDR1 SGHRS, CDR2 YFSETQ. V dropped 4 bases and J dropped 3; count of bases not matched to a gene: 7. The CDR3 covers 14 residues.